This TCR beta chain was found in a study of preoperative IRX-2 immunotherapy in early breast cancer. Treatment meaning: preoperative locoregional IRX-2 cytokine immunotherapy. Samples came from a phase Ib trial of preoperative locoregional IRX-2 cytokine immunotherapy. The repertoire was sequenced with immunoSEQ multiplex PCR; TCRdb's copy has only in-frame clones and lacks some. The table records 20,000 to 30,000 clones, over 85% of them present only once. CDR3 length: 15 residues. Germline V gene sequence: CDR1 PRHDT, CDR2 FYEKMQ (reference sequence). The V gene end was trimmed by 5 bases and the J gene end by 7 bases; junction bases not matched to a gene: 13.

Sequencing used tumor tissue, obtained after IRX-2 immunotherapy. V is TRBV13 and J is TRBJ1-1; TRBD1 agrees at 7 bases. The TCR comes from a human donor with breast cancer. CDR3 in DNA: TGTGCCAGCAGCCCAGGGGGTCGGGGGCGGTTTGAAGCTTTCTTT. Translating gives CASSPGGRGRFEAFF.